The clone carrying this T cell receptor (beta chain) was observed a single time. Its antigen remains unknown. These data are taken from a study of vaccination and CD4 T cells after COVID-19. Study in general: Six men and four women formed the convalescents, two being Hispanic. Collection of post-COVID samples occurred a median approximately 100 days after diagnosis, spanning a range of 35 to 161.

The assay that was used to sequence DNA from cultured CD4+ T cells was the Oncomine TCR Beta short-read assay. Genomic DNA was isolated from cultured CD4+ T cells. TCRdb reprocessed the PCR reads via MiXCR and lists one record per CDR3 protein. Here the sample spans around 9,000 distinct CDR3 sequences, 34% being singletons. Documented treatment: approximately 10-day PBMC culture with coronavirus spike peptide pools or control peptides (ViraFEST assay). The unexposed donor gave CD4+ T cells before the COVID-19 pandemic (2011-2018). ViraFEST stimulated the growth of antigen-specific T cells using peptide pools and subsequently profiled their TCRs by sequencing. Trimming took 4 bases from V and 1 from J, leaving 10 bases between them. Germline V gene data show CDR1 as SQVTM and CDR2 as ANQGSEA. The CDR3 loop spans 13 amino acids.

This clonotype was sampled from a human donor in good health. J is TRBJ1-1 and V is TRBV29-1; the D is unclear. The sample taken for sequencing was CD4+ T cells from blood, cultured in vitro. The CDR3 nucleotides are TGCAGCGTTGCTGGGAAGGGGAACACTGAAGCTTTCTTT. Translated: CSVAGKGNTEAFF.